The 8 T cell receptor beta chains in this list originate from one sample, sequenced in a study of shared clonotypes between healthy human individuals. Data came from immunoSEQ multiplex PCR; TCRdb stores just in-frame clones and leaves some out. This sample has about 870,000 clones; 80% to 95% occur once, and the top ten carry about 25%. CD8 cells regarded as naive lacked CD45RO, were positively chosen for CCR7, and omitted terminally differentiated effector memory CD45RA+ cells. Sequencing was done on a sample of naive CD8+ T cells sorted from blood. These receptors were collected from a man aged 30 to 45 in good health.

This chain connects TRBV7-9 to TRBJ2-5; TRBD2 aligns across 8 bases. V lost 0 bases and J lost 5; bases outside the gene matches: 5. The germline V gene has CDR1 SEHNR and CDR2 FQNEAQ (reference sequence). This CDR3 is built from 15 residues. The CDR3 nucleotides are TGTGCCAGCAGCTTAGCCCCGGCTAGCGGGGAGACCCAGTACTTC. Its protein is CASSLAPASGETQYF.

In nucleotides, the CDR3 is TGTGCCAGCAGCTCCGGACTAGCGGGAGAACATGCCGGGGAGCTGTTTTTT. It codes for CASSSGLAGEHAGELFF. The V and J genes are TRBV7-9 and TRBJ2-2, with 13 bases matching TRBD2. Germline CDR1 SEHNR, CDR2 FQNEAQ (reference sequence). The V and J ends lost 4 bases and 6 bases, in that order; junction bases with no gene match: 8. This CDR3 contains 17 residues.

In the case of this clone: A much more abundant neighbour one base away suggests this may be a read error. This CDR3 reads CASSDRDTGELFF. In DNA, the CDR3 is TGTGCCAGCAGTGACAGGGACACCGGGGAGCTGTTTTTT. The chain has TRBV9 and TRBJ2-2; 7 bases map to TRBD1. V dropped 5 bases and J dropped 3; count of bases not matched to a gene: 1. The CDR3 is made up of 13 amino acids. Germline V gene data show CDR1 as SGDLS and CDR2 as YYNGEE.

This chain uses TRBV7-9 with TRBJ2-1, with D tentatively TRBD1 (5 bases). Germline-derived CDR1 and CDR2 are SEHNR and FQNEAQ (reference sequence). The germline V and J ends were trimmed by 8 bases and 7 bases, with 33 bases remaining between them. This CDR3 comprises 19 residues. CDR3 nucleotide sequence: TGTGCCAGCCGAGCTCTTGGGCCTACGAATCAGGGCTCCATTAATGAGCAGTTCTTC. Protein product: CASRALGPTNQGSINEQFF.

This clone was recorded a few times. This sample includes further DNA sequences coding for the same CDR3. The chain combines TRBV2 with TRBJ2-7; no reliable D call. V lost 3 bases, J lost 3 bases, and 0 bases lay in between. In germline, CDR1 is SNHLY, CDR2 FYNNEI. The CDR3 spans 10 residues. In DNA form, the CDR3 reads TGTGCCAGCAGTGACTACGAGCAGTACTTC. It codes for CASSDYEQYF.

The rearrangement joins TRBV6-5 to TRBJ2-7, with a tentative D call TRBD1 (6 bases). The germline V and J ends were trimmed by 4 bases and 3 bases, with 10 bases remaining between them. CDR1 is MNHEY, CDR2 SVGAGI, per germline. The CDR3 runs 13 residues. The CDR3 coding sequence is TGTGCCAGCAGTTTAGGACAGAGCTACGAGCAGTACTTC. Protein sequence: CASSLGQSYEQYF.

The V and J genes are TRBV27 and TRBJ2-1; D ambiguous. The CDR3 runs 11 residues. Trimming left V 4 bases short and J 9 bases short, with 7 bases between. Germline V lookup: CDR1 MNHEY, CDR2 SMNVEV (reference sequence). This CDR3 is CASSSGGEQFF. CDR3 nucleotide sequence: TGTGCCAGCAGTTCCGGTGGTGAGCAGTTCTTC.

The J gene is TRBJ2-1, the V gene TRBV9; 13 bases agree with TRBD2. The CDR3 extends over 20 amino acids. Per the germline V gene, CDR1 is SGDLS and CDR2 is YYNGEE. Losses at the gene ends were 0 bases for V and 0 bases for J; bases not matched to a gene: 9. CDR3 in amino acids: CASSVGGGTSGTRSYNEQFF. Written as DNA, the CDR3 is TGTGCCAGCAGCGTAGGAGGGGGGACTAGCGGGACCCGCTCCTACAATGAGCAGTTCTTC.